These 7 T cell receptor beta chains were all obtained from the same sample, sequenced in a study of shared clonotypes between healthy human individuals. Assay: immunoSEQ multiplex PCR; the TCRdb copy retains only in-frame clones and omits some. The sample lists about 2 million clones, 85% to 95% seen once, with 0.13% in the top ten. Source material: naive CD4+ T cells sorted from blood. Subset defined: CD45RA+ positively selected. The receptors here all came from a man younger than 30 in good health.

The chain couples TRBV5-1 to TRBJ2-3; 10 bases align to TRBD2. Trimming cost V 3 bases and J 3 bases; bases outside gene matches: 4. In germline, CDR1 is SGHRS, CDR2 YFSETQ. The CDR3 spans 15 residues. CDR3 DNA: TGCGCCAGCAGCTCCGGGACTAGCGAGACAGATACGCAGTATTTT. Its protein is CASSSGTSETDTQYF.

The chain joins TRBV4-3 to TRBJ2-7, with 7 bases identical to TRBD2. Trimming took 4 bases from V and 4 from J; bases not matched to a gene: 10. The CDR3 covers 15 residues. Per the germline V gene, CDR1 is LGHNA and CDR2 is YSLEER. CDR3 region: CASSPKRDGFYEQYF. DNA of the CDR3: TGCGCCAGCAGCCCGAAGCGGGACGGATTTTACGAGCAGTACTTC.

This chain uses TRBV6-5 with TRBJ2-7; tentatively, D is TRBD1 (6 bases). Germline CDR1 MNHEY, CDR2 SVGAGI. This CDR3 has 13 residues. The V gene lost 6 bases and the J gene lost 1 base, with 10 bases spanning the gap. Written as DNA, the CDR3 is TGTGCCAGCAGAAGAGGACAGTCCTACGAGCAGTACTTC. It translates to CASRRGQSYEQYF.

The V gene is TRBV28, the J gene TRBJ1-4; 8 bases are shared with TRBD1. Germline CDR1 reads MDHEN; CDR2 reads SYDVKM. The CDR3 has 16 residues. V shed 2 bases and J 0 bases; nucleotides not matched to a gene: 2. This CDR3 is CASSLQGATTNEKLFF. CDR3 DNA sequence: TGTGCCAGCAGTTTACAGGGGGCGACAACTAATGAAAAACTGTTTTTT.

The genes are TRBV6-5 and TRBJ1-2; weak D call: TRBD1 (5 bases). The V gene lost 2 bases and the J gene lost 4 bases, with 17 bases spanning the gap. CDR1 is MNHEY and CDR2 is SVGAGI in the germline V gene. This CDR3 contains 16 residues. Here the CDR3 DNA reads TGTGCCAGCAGTTACGGCAGGGCCATGGCCGTCTATGGCTACACCTTC. Translation gives CASSYGRAMAVYGYTF.

DNA of the CDR3: TGTGCCACCATCGCTGGGGGGAGCGCAGATACGCAGTATTTT. Protein sequence: CATIAGGSADTQYF. This rearrangement joins TRBV15 to TRBJ2-3, with D tentatively TRBD2 (6 bases). Germline V gives CDR1 LNHNV, CDR2 YYDKDF (reference sequence). Trimming removed 7 bases at V and 4 bases at J, with 15 bases between. The CDR3 spans 14 residues.

This clone was seen a single time. The chain is built from TRBV7-9 and TRBJ2-5; D is uncertain. Between the trimmed V and J ends, which lost 6 bases and 5 bases, there was a span of 13 bases. The CDR3 extends over 13 amino acids. Germline CDR1 and CDR2: SEHNR and FQNEAQ (reference sequence). CDR3 DNA: TGTGCCAGCAGTTTCGACACTTGGGAGACCCAGTACTTC. It specifies CASSFDTWETQYF.